Each of the 21 T cell receptor beta chains below was sequenced from the same sample in a study of metastatic and nonmetastatic thyroid tumors. Treatment of any kind had been given to no patient before thyroid surgery. From the PCR reads, TCRdb re-called clones with MiXCR. The sample contains under 50,000 clones, about 20% of which appear only once. Sequencing was done on a sample of tumor tissue. The receptor source for this set is a female donor with papillary thyroid cancer or a benign thyroid nodule (not recorded which). Some clones in this sample may be carry-over from other donors' samples.

The sample holds many counts of this clone. The chain has TRBV6-5 and TRBJ2-5, with 7 bases fitting TRBD1. This CDR3 is built from 17 residues. Germline V gene lookup returns CDR1 MNHEY and CDR2 SVGAGI. V lost 5 bases, J lost 0 bases, and 12 bases stayed unmatched. The CDR3 loop reads CASSNRGTANHQETQYF. DNA for the CDR3: TGTGCCAGCAGTAACCGAGGGACAGCCAACCACCAAGAGACCCAGTACTTC.

This clone is labeled as medium-sized. The chain links TRBV14 to TRBJ1-2; 11 bases line up with TRBD1. This CDR3 contains 15 residues. In germline, CDR1 is SGHDN, CDR2 FVKESK. J lost 7 bases, V lost 4 bases, and 8 bases had no gene match. CDR3 nucleotide sequence: TGTGCCAGCAGCCGGTTTACGGGACAGGGGGTTGGCTACACCTTC. Protein product: CASSRFTGQGVGYTF.

The chain employs TRBV15 and TRBJ2-2, with D perhaps matching TRBD2 (7 bases). V lost 5 bases, J lost 5 bases, and 18 bases lay in between. The germline V gene encodes CDR1 LNHNV and CDR2 YYDKDF (reference sequence). CDR3 length equals 16 residues. For the CDR3, the DNA is TGTGCCACCAGCGGACAGACTAGCATCGGGACCGGGGAGCTGTTTTTT. Protein: CATSGQTSIGTGELFF.

This clone occurred a few times. This may be a read error, as it is one base from a much larger clone. This chain uses TRBV2 with TRBJ2-2; D remains ambiguous. CDR3 length: 13 amino acids. CDR1 SNHLY and CDR2 FYNNEI come from the germline V gene. V lost 0 bases and J lost 7, with 6 bases in between. The CDR3 loop is CASSEACIGELFF. CDR3 coding DNA: TGTGCCAGCAGTGAAGCTTGTATCGGGGAGCTGTTTTTT.

There are many counts of this clone. The V and J genes are TRBV28 and TRBJ2-1; 15 bases fit TRBD2. The V gene end was trimmed by 4 bases and the J gene end by 15 bases; junction bases not matched to a gene: 10. Germline V lookup: CDR1 MDHEN, CDR2 SYDVKM. This CDR3 contains 15 residues. The CDR3 reads CASSSGTSGRTRPFF. CDR3 coding DNA: TGTGCCAGCAGTTCAGGGACTAGCGGGAGGACTCGACCGTTCTTC.

This clone was found a few times. The V gene is TRBV7-2, the J gene TRBJ2-5; the D gene is possibly TRBD2 (5 bases). Between the trimmed V and J ends, which lost 5 bases and 7 bases, there was a span of 17 bases. The CDR3 spans 14 residues. Per the germline V gene, CDR1 is SGHTA and CDR2 is FQGNSA. As DNA, the CDR3 is TGTGCCAGCAGCCGAGAGCCTCTCCGGGGGACCCAGTACTTC. Residues: CASSREPLRGTQYF. Together with reference TRBV7-2 and TRBJ2-5, the CDR3 gives the full variable domain: GAGVSQSPSNKVTEKGKDVELRCDPISGHTALYWYRQSLGQGLEFLIYFQGNSAPDKSGLPSDRFSAERTGGSVSTLTIQRTQQEDSAVYLCASSREPLRGTQYFGPGTRLLVL.

The chain has TRBV11-2 and TRBJ2-7; 8 bases line up with TRBD2. V was clipped by 5 bases and J by 5 bases; unmatched bases: 17. Germline lookup yields CDR1 SGHAT and CDR2 FQNNGV. The CDR3 contains 17 residues. The DNA of the CDR3 is TGTGCCAGCAGCCCGTGGTGGAAGTCGGGAGGGGGGCACGAGCAGTACTTC. This sequence encodes CASSPWWKSGGGHEQYF. The full variable domain, with the rest looked up from reference TRBV11-2 and TRBJ2-7, is EAGVAQSPRYKIIEKRQSVAFWCNPISGHATLYWYQQILGQGPKLLIQFQNNGVVDDSQLPKDRFSAERLKGVDSTLKIQPAKLEDSAVYLCASSPWWKSGGGHEQYFGPGTRLTVT.

This clone was observed a few times. The chain uses TRBV3-1 and TRBJ2-2; D not resolved. V was cut by 3 bases and J by 2 bases, with 10 bases left in between. The CDR3 is made up of 15 amino acids. CDR1 and CDR2 (germline): LGHDT, YNNKEL (reference sequence). The CDR3 loop reads CASSQTETNTGELFF. The CDR3, as DNA: TGTGCCAGCAGCCAGACCGAAACAAACACCGGGGAGCTGTTTTTT.

This clone was detected many times. An end of the junction does not agree with germline; a read error may underlie this. This chain uses TRBV7-7 with TRBJ2-7; no reliable D call. From germline, CDR1 is SSHAT and CDR2 FNYEAQ (reference sequence). This CDR3 comprises 10 residues. Written as DNA, the CDR3 is TGTGCTAGCAGCTCCTACGAGCAGTACTTC. Translated: CASSSYEQYF.

This clone was picked up many times. The V and J genes are TRBV2 and TRBJ2-7, with 7 bases fitting TRBD1. This CDR3 is built from 13 residues. V shed 1 base, J shed 7 bases, and the junction held 4 bases outside the gene matches. Germline V gene sequence: CDR1 SNHLY, CDR2 FYNNEI. The CDR3 loop reads CASSEDRGREQYF. DNA for the CDR3: TGTGCCAGCAGTGAAGACAGGGGTAGGGAGCAGTACTTC.

This clone was detected ten times or more. This chain joins TRBV6-6 and TRBJ2-7; no firm D call. V shed 4 bases and J shed 1 base, with 26 bases lying between them. The CDR3 loop spans 19 amino acids. In germline, CDR1 is MNHNY, CDR2 SVGAGI (reference sequence). The CDR3 sequence is CASSSTIATMAPNSYEQYF. The CDR3 DNA follows: TGTGCCAGCAGTTCGACCATCGCGACCATGGCCCCTAATTCCTACGAGCAGTACTTC.

This clone was recorded a few times. The rearrangement links TRBV12-3 or TRBV12-4 to TRBJ2-1; D not certain. Trimming stripped 3 bases from V and 9 bases from J, with 9 bases between. The CDR3 has 12 residues. CDR3 residues: CASSFLGFEQFF. CDR3 bases: TGTGCCAGCAGTTTTTTGGGGTTTGAGCAGTTCTTC.

Note on this clone: Other nucleotide sequences from this sample produce the same CDR3. In DNA, the CDR3 is TGTGCCAGCAGTTTATCGCCAGGGGCGGTTGGCTACACCTTC. It yields the protein CASSLSPGAVGYTF. The rearrangement uses TRBV27 and TRBJ1-2; a weak D match, TRBD1 (6 bases). The CDR3 consists of 14 residues. The germline CDR1 and CDR2 sequences are MNHEY and SMNVEV (reference sequence). V dropped 0 bases and J dropped 7 bases, with 12 bases sitting between them.

This clone was seen at least ten times. V and J are TRBV5-1 and TRBJ1-5; 7 positions match TRBD1. This CDR3 is 13 amino acids long. V lost 4 bases and J lost 10; bases outside the gene matches: 8. The germline V gene encodes CDR1 SGHRS and CDR2 YFSETQ. This CDR3 reads CASSARQGHPQHF. Here the CDR3 DNA reads TGCGCCAGCAGCGCGCGACAGGGACATCCCCAGCATTTT.

Turning to this clone: Germline and junction disagree at one end, which may indicate a read error. The chain uses TRBV6-1 and TRBJ2-7; a possible D gene is TRBD2 (6 bases). The CDR3 extends over 14 amino acids. The germline CDR1 and CDR2 sequences are MNHNS and SASEGT. The CDR3 region is CASSRVGLSGEHYF. For the CDR3, the DNA is TGTGCCAGCAGCCGGGTAGGACTATCGGGGGAGCATTACTTC.

This clone has at least ten counts. The rearrangement uses TRBV20-1 and TRBJ2-1, with 9 nucleotides matching TRBD2. After removal of 6 bases from V and 5 bases from J, the junction contained 8 bases not matched to a gene. This CDR3 comprises 14 residues. Per germline, CDR1 DFQATT and CDR2 SNEGSKA (reference sequence). CDR3 nucleotide sequence: TGCAGTGCCTCCTTCCAGCGGGAGGACAATGAGCAGTTCTTC. This gives the protein CSASFQREDNEQFF.

This clone was counted many times. The V call is TRBV5-6, the J call TRBJ2-7; D possibly uses TRBD1 or TRBD2 (5 bases each). The germline CDR1 and CDR2 sequences are SGHDT and YYEEEE. The ends were cut back, 0 bases at V and 6 bases at J, with 7 bases in the middle. This CDR3 spans 12 amino acids. The CDR3 loop reads CASSLVGREQYF. CDR3 DNA sequence: TGTGCCAGCAGCTTGGTGGGACGCGAGCAGTACTTC.

This clone was seen at least ten times. The rearrangement joins TRBV7-2 to TRBJ2-4, with 7 bases fitting TRBD2. The CDR3 spans 13 residues. Germline trimming cut 2 bases from V and 8 bases from J; bases unmatched to any gene: 3. CDR1 SGHTA and CDR2 FQGNSA come from the germline V gene. In DNA form, the CDR3 reads TGTGCCAGCAGCTTAAAGGGAGGGGACATTCAGTACTTC. This gives the protein CASSLKGGDIQYF.

At least ten counts were recorded for this clone. The chain combines TRBV30 with TRBJ2-7, with D possibly TRBD2 on 6 matching bases. V lost 2 bases and J lost 3, with 14 bases in between. The CDR3 covers 14 residues. CDR1 is GTSNPN and CDR2 is SVGIG in the germline V gene (reference sequence). CDR3: CAWSTGVGSYEQYF. In nucleotides, the CDR3 is TGTGCCTGGAGTACGGGAGTGGGAAGCTACGAGCAGTACTTC.

This clone is medium-sized in the sample. The rearrangement links TRBV6-1 to TRBJ1-5; 12 bases map to TRBD1. The CDR3 length is 16 residues. Germline loops: CDR1 MNHNS, CDR2 SASEGT. V shed 6 bases, J shed 4 bases, and the junction held 7 bases outside the gene matches. The CDR3 region has the DNA TGTGCCAGCAGAGCGGGGACAGGGGGCTCGAATCAGCCCCAGCATTTT. It yields the protein CASRAGTGGSNQPQHF.

This clone showed up many times. The V gene is TRBV20-1, the J gene TRBJ1-2; no clear D. CDR1 is DFQATT and CDR2 is SNEGSKA in the germline V gene (reference sequence). This CDR3 region has 10 residues. V gave up 2 bases and J gave up 12 bases, with 10 bases separating them. This chain's CDR3 is CSARPKKHTF. CDR3 sequence (DNA): TGCAGTGCTAGACCCAAAAAACACACCTTC.